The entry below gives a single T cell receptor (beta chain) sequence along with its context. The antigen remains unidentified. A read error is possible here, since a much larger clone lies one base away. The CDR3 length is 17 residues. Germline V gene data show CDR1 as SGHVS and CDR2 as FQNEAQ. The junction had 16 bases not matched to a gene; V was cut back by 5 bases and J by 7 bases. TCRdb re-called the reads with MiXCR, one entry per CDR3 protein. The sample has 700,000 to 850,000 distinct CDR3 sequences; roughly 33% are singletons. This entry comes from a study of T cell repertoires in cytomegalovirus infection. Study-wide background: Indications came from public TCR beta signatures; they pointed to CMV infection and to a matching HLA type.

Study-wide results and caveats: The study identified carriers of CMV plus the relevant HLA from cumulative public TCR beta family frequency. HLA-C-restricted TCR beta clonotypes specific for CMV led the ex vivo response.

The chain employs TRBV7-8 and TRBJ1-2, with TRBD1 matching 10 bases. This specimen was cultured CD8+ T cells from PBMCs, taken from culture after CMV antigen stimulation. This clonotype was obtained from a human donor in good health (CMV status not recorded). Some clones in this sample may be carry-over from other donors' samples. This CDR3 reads CASSPFPGQGTGSGYTF. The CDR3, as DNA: TGTGCCAGCAGCCCTTTTCCGGGACAGGGGACGGGCTCTGGCTACACCTTC.